These 15 T cell receptor beta chains were sequenced from one sample in a study of blood T cell repertoires in COVID-19. Clones were sequenced by immunoSEQ multiplex PCR, and TCRdb holds only the in-frame ones, with some missing. The sample gives tens of thousands of clones, 88% of which show up once; approximately 5.1% is in the top ten. Sequencing was carried out using peripheral blood. All receptors come from a human donor in a cohort sampled during active COVID-19.

The chain employs TRBV30 and TRBJ2-4; 7 nucleotides align to TRBD1. Germline CDR1 reads GTSNPN; CDR2 reads SVGIG (reference sequence). Losses at the gene ends were 1 base for V and 11 bases for J; bases not matched to a gene: 8. The CDR3 loop spans 13 amino acids. The chain's CDR3 is CAWSASTGVVQYF. The CDR3 region has the DNA TGTGCCTGGAGTGCCTCAACAGGGGTGGTTCAGTACTTC.

This chain links TRBV7-2 with TRBJ2-5; 8 bases line up with TRBD2. The CDR3 extends over 15 amino acids. In germline, CDR1 is SGHTA, CDR2 FQGNSA. Trimming cost V 1 base and J 5 bases; bases outside gene matches: 6. The CDR3 here is CASSLGTSLGETQYF. The DNA of the CDR3 is TGTGCCAGCAGCTTAGGGACTAGCCTCGGGGAGACCCAGTACTTC.

This clone has a count of ten or more. J is TRBJ2-3 and V is TRBV27, with a weak D call TRBD2 (7 bases). CDR3 size: 15 residues. V lost 4 bases, J lost 6 bases, and 17 bases lay in between. Germline assignment: CDR1 MNHEY and CDR2 SMNVEV (reference sequence). The CDR3 DNA follows: TGTGCCAGCAGTTCCCCGGGGGGCGGTACGGATACGCAGTATTTT. It translates to CASSSPGGGTDTQYF.

This clone appeared a single time. J is TRBJ2-1 and V is TRBV3-1 (or the pseudogene TRBV3-2), with 9 bases fitting TRBD1. V lost 4 bases to trimming and J lost 5 bases; unmatched junction nucleotides: 3. CDR3 length: 14 amino acids. CDR1 and CDR2 (germline): LGHDT, YNNKEL (reference sequence). Here the CDR3 DNA reads TGTGCCAGCAGCCTCAGGGACAGGGACAATGAGCAGTTCTTC. It is translated as CASSLRDRDNEQFF.

The rearrangement links TRBV15 to TRBJ2-7; the match to TRBD2 covers 9 bases. V dropped 1 base and J dropped 2; count of bases not matched to a gene: 3. The CDR3 totals 15 residues. Germline V gene lookup returns CDR1 LNHNV and CDR2 YYDKDF (reference sequence). Here the CDR3 reads CATSRGSGGTYEQYF. CDR3 coding DNA: TGTGCCACCAGCAGAGGTAGCGGGGGAACCTACGAGCAGTACTTC.

J is TRBJ1-2 and V is TRBV6-5; possible D gene TRBD1, 6 bases. V was cut by 6 bases and J by 2 bases, with 13 bases left in between. The CDR3 consists of 14 residues. Germline CDR1 reads MNHEY; CDR2 reads SVGAGI. The CDR3 DNA is TGTGCCAGCAGCCCCGGGCAGGGGAACTATGGCTACACCTTC. This translates into CASSPGQGNYGYTF.

The CDR3 reads CASSLSTGGNYGYTF. As DNA, the CDR3 is TGTGCCAGCAGCCTATCGACAGGAGGAAACTATGGCTACACCTTC. The V gene is TRBV5-8, the J gene TRBJ1-2; D is perhaps TRBD1 (6 bases). The V and J ends lost 4 bases and 2 bases respectively, with 15 bases between them. CDR3 size: 15 residues. Germline V CDR1 and CDR2: SGHTS, YDEGEE. Full variable domain (outside the CDR3, taken from reference TRBV5-8 and TRBJ1-2): EAGVTQSPTHLIKTRGQQATLRCSPISGHTSVYWYQQALGLGLQFLLWYDEGEERNRGNFPPRFSGRQFPNYSSELNVNALELEDSALYLCASSLSTGGNYGYTFGSGTRLTVV.

This chain links TRBV7-6 with TRBJ2-6, with D possibly being TRBD1 (5 bases). The CDR3 has 16 residues. V lost 2 bases and J lost 3, with 11 bases in between. Looked up from germline, CDR1 is SGHVS and CDR2 is FNYEAQ. The CDR3 nucleotides are TGTGCCAGCAGCTTAAGGCAGGGATATGGGGCCAACGTCCTGACTTTC. This encodes CASSLRQGYGANVLTF. Full variable domain (remainder filled in from reference TRBV7-6 and TRBJ2-6): GAGVSQSPRYKVTKRGQDVALRCDPISGHVSLYWYRQALGQGPEFLTYFNYEAQQDKSGLPNDRFSAERPEGSISTLTIQRTEQRDSAMYRCASSLRQGYGANVLTFGAGSRLTVL.

The rearrangement links TRBV5-1 to TRBJ1-1; 7 bases match TRBD1. V lost 2 bases to trimming and J lost 1 base; unmatched junction nucleotides: 5. There are 15 residues in the CDR3. Looked up from germline, CDR1 is SGHRS and CDR2 is YFSETQ. The CDR3 nucleotides read TGCGCCAGCAGCTTATGGGACAGTTCGAACACTGAAGCTTTCTTT. Translated, it gives CASSLWDSSNTEAFF.

The chain carries TRBV27 and TRBJ2-6, with 11 bases aligning to TRBD1. Germline assignment: CDR1 MNHEY and CDR2 SMNVEV (reference sequence). CDR3 length equals 19 residues. V was pared by 6 bases and J by 2 bases, with 12 bases of the junction left unmatched. CDR3 loop: CASRGPRGQGATGANVLTF. The DNA of the CDR3 is TGTGCCAGCAGGGGACCGCGCGGACAGGGGGCTACTGGGGCCAACGTCCTGACTTTC.

The chain combines TRBV15 with TRBJ2-7, with TRBD2 matching 8 bases. V dropped 0 bases and J dropped 1; count of bases not matched to a gene: 5. The germline CDR1 and CDR2 sequences are LNHNV and YYDKDF (reference sequence). This CDR3 comprises 16 residues. CDR3 amino acids: CATSRDSASGSYEQYF. The CDR3 DNA follows: TGTGCCACCAGCAGAGATTCGGCTAGCGGGTCCTACGAGCAGTACTTC.

V and J are TRBV4-2 and TRBJ1-4; TRBD1 agrees at 7 bases. The CDR3 loop spans 14 amino acids. V lost 4 bases to trimming and J lost 7 bases; unmatched junction nucleotides: 6. Germline V gives CDR1 LGHNA, CDR2 YNFKEQ. In DNA form, the CDR3 reads TGTGCCAGCAGCCCGGACAGGAGGCTTGAAAAACTGTTTTTT. This codes for CASSPDRRLEKLFF.

The gene calls are TRBV28 and TRBJ1-2; TRBD1 matches at 12 bases. V lost 6 bases, J lost 5 bases, and 13 bases stayed unmatched. Germline assignment: CDR1 MDHEN and CDR2 SYDVKM. This CDR3 is built from 17 residues. CDR3 protein: CASRSPGGQGAGYGYTF. The DNA of the CDR3 is TGTGCCAGCAGGTCACCAGGGGGACAGGGGGCTGGGTATGGCTACACCTTC.

This clone was seen just once. The chain uses TRBV24-1 and TRBJ2-1, with 11 bases matching TRBD2. The germline CDR1 and CDR2 sequences are KGHDR and SFDVKD. This CDR3 contains 17 residues. J gave up 8 bases and V 3 bases, and 11 bases lay outside the gene matches. Here the CDR3 DNA reads TGTGCCACCAGTGATCCCGTTAGCGGGAGGGCCTCGTATGAGCAGTTCTTC. This sequence encodes CATSDPVSGRASYEQFF.

CDR3 loop: CASSLALLRGGQDTQYF. In DNA, the CDR3 is TGTGCCAGCAGCTTAGCGCTACTGCGGGGGGGCCAAGATACGCAGTATTTT. The chain carries TRBV7-2 and TRBJ2-3; 9 positions match TRBD2. The J segment lost 5 bases and the V segment lost 0 bases, leaving 9 bases of the junction unmatched. The CDR3 length is 17 residues. The germline gives CDR1 SGHTA, CDR2 FQGNSA.